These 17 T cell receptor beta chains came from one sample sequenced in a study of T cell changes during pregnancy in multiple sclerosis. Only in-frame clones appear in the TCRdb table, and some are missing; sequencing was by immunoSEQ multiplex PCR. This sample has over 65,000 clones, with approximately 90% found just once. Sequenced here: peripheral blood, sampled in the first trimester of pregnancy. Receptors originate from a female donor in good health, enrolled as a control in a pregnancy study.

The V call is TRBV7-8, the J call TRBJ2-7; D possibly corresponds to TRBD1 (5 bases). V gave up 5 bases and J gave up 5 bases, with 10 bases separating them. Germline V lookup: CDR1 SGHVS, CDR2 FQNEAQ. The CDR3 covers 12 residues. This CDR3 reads CASSPTVHEQYF. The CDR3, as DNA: TGTGCCAGCAGCCCGACAGTCCACGAGCAGTACTTC.

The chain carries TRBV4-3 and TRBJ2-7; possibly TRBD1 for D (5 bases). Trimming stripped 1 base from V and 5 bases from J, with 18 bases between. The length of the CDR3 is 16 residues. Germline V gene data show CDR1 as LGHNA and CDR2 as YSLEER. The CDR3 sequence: CASSQVRGQGGNEQYF. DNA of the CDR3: TGCGCCAGCAGCCAAGTCCGCGGTCAGGGTGGAAACGAGCAGTACTTC.

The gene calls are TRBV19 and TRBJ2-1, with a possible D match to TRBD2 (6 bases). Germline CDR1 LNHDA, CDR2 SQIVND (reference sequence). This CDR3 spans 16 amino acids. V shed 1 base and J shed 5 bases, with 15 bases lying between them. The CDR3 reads CASSIVGGSNNNEQFF. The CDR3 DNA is TGTGCCAGTAGTATAGTAGGAGGGTCGAACAACAATGAGCAGTTCTTC.

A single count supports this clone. Here the CDR3 DNA reads TGCACCAGCAGCCAAGATGTTCGGGGACATTTGAACACTGAAGCTTTCTTT. Translated: CTSSQDVRGHLNTEAFF. This chain links TRBV1 with TRBJ1-1; no DNA check was done on the table's D call, TRBD1. TRBV1 is marked as a pseudogene. This CDR3 contains 17 residues.

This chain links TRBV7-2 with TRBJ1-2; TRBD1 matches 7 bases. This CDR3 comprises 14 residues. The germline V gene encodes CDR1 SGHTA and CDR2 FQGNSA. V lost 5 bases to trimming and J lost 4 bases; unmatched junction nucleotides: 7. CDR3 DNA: TGTGCCAGCAGCCCTAATCAGGGGGTCTATGGCTACACCTTC. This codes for CASSPNQGVYGYTF.

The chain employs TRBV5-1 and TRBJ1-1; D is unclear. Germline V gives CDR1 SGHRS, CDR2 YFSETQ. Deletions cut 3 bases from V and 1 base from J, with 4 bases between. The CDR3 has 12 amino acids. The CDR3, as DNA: TGCGCCAGCAGCTACAGGAACACTGAAGCTTTCTTT. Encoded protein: CASSYRNTEAFF.

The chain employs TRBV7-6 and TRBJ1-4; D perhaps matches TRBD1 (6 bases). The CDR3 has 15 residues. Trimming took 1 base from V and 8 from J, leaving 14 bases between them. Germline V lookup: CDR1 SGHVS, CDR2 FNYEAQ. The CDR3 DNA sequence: TGTGCCAGCAGCTTAGGTCAGGGGCTAGGGGAAAAACTGTTTTTT. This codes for CASSLGQGLGEKLFF.

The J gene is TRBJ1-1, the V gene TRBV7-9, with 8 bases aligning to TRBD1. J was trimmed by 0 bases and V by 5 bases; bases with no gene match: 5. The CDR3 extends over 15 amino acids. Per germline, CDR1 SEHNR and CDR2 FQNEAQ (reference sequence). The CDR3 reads CASSTRQGMNTEAFF. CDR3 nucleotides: TGTGCCAGCAGCACCCGACAGGGGATGAACACTGAAGCTTTCTTT.

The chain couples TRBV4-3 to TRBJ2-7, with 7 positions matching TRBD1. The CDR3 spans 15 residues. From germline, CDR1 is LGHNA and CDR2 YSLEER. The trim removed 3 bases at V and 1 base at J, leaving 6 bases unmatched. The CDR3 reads CASSQAGTASYEQYF. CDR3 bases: TGCGCCAGCAGCCAGGCCGGGACAGCATCCTACGAGCAGTACTTC.

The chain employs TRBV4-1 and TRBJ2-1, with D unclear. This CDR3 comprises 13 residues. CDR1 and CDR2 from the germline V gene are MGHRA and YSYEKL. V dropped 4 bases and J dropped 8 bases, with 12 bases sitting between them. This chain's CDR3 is CASSPKPRHEQFF. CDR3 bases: TGCGCCAGCAGCCCCAAGCCCCGCCATGAGCAGTTCTTC.

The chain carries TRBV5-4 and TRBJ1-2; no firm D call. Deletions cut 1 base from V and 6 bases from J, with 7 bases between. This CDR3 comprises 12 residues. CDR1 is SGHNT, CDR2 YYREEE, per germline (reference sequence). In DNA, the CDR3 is TGTGCCAGCAGCTTGTCTACGGATGGCTACACCTTC. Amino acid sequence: CASSLSTDGYTF.

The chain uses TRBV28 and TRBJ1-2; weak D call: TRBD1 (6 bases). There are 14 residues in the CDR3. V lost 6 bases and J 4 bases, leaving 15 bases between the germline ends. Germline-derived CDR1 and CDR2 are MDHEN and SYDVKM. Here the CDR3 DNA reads TGTGCCAGCAGCTTGGCGCAGGGGAGCTATGGCTACACCTTC. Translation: CASSLAQGSYGYTF.

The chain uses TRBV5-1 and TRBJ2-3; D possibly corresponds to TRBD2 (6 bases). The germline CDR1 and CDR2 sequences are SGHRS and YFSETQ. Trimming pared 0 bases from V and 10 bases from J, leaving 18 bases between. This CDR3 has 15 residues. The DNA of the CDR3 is TGCGCCAGCAGCTTGGGCGGGGTGGGTCAGATGGCGCAGTATTTT. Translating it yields CASSLGGVGQMAQYF.

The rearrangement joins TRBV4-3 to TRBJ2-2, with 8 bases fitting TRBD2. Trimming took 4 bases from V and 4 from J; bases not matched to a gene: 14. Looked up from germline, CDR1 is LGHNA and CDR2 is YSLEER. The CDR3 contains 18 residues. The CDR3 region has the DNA TGCGCCAGCAGCCCTGGGGGAGCGGGGGCCCGGGGCACCGGGGAGCTGTTTTTT. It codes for CASSPGGAGARGTGELFF.

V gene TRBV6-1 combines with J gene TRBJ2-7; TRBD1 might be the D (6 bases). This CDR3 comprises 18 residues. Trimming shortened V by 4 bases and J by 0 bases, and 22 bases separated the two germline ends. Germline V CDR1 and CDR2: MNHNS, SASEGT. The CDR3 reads CASSGPGASISSSYEQYF. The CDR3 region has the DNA TGTGCCAGCAGTGGTCCAGGGGCTTCTATCTCCAGCTCCTACGAGCAGTACTTC.

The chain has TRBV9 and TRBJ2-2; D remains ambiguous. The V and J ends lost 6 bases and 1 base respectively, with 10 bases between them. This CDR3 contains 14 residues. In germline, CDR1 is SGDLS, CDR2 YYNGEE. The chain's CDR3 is CASTRQVNTGELFF. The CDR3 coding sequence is TGTGCCAGCACCCGGCAGGTGAACACCGGGGAGCTGTTTTTT. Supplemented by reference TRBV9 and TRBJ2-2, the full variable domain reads DSGVTQTPKHLITATGQRVTLRCSPRSGDLSVYWYQQSLDQGLQFLIQYYNGEERAKGNILERFSAQQFPDLHSELNLSSLELGDSALYFCASTRQVNTGELFFGEGSRLTVL.

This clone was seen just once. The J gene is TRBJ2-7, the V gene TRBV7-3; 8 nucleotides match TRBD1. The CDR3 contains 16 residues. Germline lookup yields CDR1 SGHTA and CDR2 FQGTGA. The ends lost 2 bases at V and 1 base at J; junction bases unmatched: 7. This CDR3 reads CASSLLGTGLSYEQYF. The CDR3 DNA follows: TGTGCCAGCAGCTTACTCGGGACAGGTCTTTCCTACGAGCAGTACTTC.